This is a list of T cell receptor beta chains from one sample in a study of early T cells in non-severe SARS-CoV-2 infection. TCRdb processed the 5' RACE reads anew with MiXCR; each CDR3 protein has one entry. The sample shows 40,000 to 60,000 distinct CDR3 sequences, about 4.2% of them seen only once. The source material was whole blood. These receptors all come from an adult who was a healthcare worker with PCR-confirmed SARS-CoV-2 infection or an uninfected control (not recorded which). CDR3s include the opening cysteine and the closing phenylalanine or tryptophan. Each record gives: clone size, J gene, D gene, V gene, CDR3 protein, CDR3 DNA. The D gene is left open where the match is weak. For some rows the clone size is stated as once, few or many, or as a class when expanded; others skip it.

many | TRBJ1-2 | NA | TRBV5-1 | CASSLRDGGYTF | TGCGCCAGCAGCTTGAGGGACGGAGGCTACACCTTC
many | TRBJ2-3 | NA | TRBV20-1 | CSASIVARSLLGTQYF | TGCAGTGCTAGTATAGTAGCGCGGTCCTTATTGGGTACGCAGTATTTT
many | TRBJ2-7 | NA | TRBV6-2/TRBV6-3 | CASSYASYEQYF | TGTGCCAGCAGTTACGCGTCCTACGAGCAGTACTTC
many | TRBJ2-3 | NA | TRBV6-5 | CASSPPPGTDTQYF | TGTGCCAGCAGTCCCCCCCCCGGCACAGATACGCAGTATTTT
many | TRBJ2-3 | NA | TRBV2 | CASNPEADTQYF | TGTGCCAGCAACCCCGAGGCAGATACGCAGTATTTT
NA | TRBJ2-2 | NA | TRBV11-3 | CACSLGAQHPGELFF | TGTGCCTGCAGCTTGGGAGCCCAGCACCCCGGGGAGCTGTTTTTT
NA | TRBJ2-7 | NA | TRBV20-1 | CSARVSEYSSYEQYF | TGCAGTGCTAGAGTTAGCGAATATAGCTCCTACGAGCAGTACTTC
many | TRBJ2-7 | NA | TRBV18 | CASSPNFGTYEQYF | TGTGCCAGCTCACCTAACTTTGGAACCTACGAGCAGTACTTC
many | TRBJ2-7 | TRBD2 | TRBV10-3 | CAISTSGGPYEQYF | TGTGCCATCAGTACTAGCGGGGGACCCTACGAGCAGTACTTC
many | TRBJ2-1 | TRBD2 | TRBV7-2 | CASRQGGGGLYNEQFF | TGTGCCAGCAGACAAGGCGGCGGGGGGCTGTACAATGAGCAGTTCTTC
many | TRBJ2-6 | NA | TRBV5-6 | CASSRRGANVLTF | TGTGCCAGCAGCCGAAGGGGGGCCAACGTCCTGACTTTC
many | TRBJ2-5 | NA | TRBV7-8 | CASSLASGARETQYF | TGTGCCAGCAGCTTAGCTTCAGGGGCGAGGGAGACCCAGTACTTC
NA | TRBJ2-1 | TRBD1 | TRBV6-2/TRBV6-3 | CASSWEGQGSNEQFF | TGTGCCAGCAGTTGGGAGGGACAGGGCAGCAATGAGCAGTTCTTC
many | TRBJ1-6 | NA | TRBV13 | CASSTWQGNSPLHF | TGTGCCAGCAGCACCTGGCAGGGTAATTCACCCCTCCACTTT
few | TRBJ2-1 | NA | TRBV6-2/TRBV6-3 | CASRHRELGSYEQFF | TGTGCCAGCAGACACCGGGAACTCGGATCCTATGAGCAGTTCTTC
many | TRBJ2-4 | NA | TRBV3-1 | CASSPAGPRDYIQYF | TGTGCCAGCAGCCCGGCGGGGCCTAGGGATTACATTCAGTACTTC
many | TRBJ2-1 | NA | TRBV5-4 | CASSSPGSFDEQFF | TGTGCCAGCAGCTCGCCGGGGTCTTTTGATGAGCAGTTCTTC
NA | TRBJ1-4 | TRBD1 | TRBV7-6 | CASSRQGLNEKLFF | TGTGCCAGCAGCAGACAGGGGCTTAATGAAAAACTGTTTTTT
many | TRBJ1-2 | NA | TRBV7-9 | CASSLVTSGYTF | TGTGCCAGCAGCTTAGTAACGAGCGGCTACACCTTC
many | TRBJ2-7 | NA | TRBV9 | CASSALGGLPSEQYF | TGTGCCAGCAGCGCCCTGGGGGGACTCCCCAGCGAGCAGTACTTC
many | TRBJ1-5 | TRBD1 | TRBV10-3 | CAIRRDSTAGEPQHF | TGTGCCATCAGGCGGGACAGTACTGCGGGGGAGCCCCAGCATTTT
few | TRBJ2-3 | TRBD1 | TRBV20-1 | CSASVVSGQGYGYTDTQYF | TGCAGTGCTAGTGTGGTTTCGGGACAGGGCTACGGTTACACAGATACGCAGTATTTT
many | TRBJ2-3 | NA | TRBV9 | CASSVEGYSTDTQYF | TGTGCCAGCAGCGTCGAAGGGTACAGCACAGATACGCAGTATTTT
many | TRBJ2-3 | NA | TRBV5-1 | CASSLDSITDTQYF | TGCGCCAGCAGCCTGGACTCCATCACAGATACGCAGTATTTT
many | TRBJ2-1 | NA | TRBV12-2 | CASREEAGAHNEQFF | TGTGCAAGTCGCGAGGAAGCGGGAGCTCACAATGAGCAGTTCTTC
many | TRBJ2-3 | TRBD1 | TRBV20-1 | CSALGQGQDTQYF | TGCAGTGCCCTTGGACAGGGGCAAGATACGCAGTATTTT
many | TRBJ1-1 | NA | TRBV27 | CASSSTPGTEAFF | TGTGCCAGCAGTTCCACCCCCGGGACTGAAGCTTTCTTT
many | TRBJ2-7 | NA | TRBV7-3 | CASSFSGPFSYEQYF | TGTGCCAGCAGCTTCTCAGGACCATTCTCCTACGAGCAGTACTTC
many | TRBJ1-3 | NA | TRBV11-2 | CASSSVGLHSGNTIYF | TGTGCCAGCAGCTCCGTCGGACTGCACTCTGGAAACACCATATATTTT
NA | TRBJ1-1 | NA | TRBV24-1 | CATSDWNTEAFF | TGTGCCACCAGTGACTGGAACACTGAAGCTTTCTTT
NA | TRBJ1-1 | NA | TRBV18 | CASSPVERNTEAFF | TGTGCCAGCTCACCAGTTGAGCGGAACACTGAAGCTTTCTTT
many | TRBJ1-1 | NA | TRBV5-1 | CASSLANSEAFF | TGCGCCAGCAGCTTGGCAAATAGTGAAGCTTTCTTT
many | TRBJ2-1 | NA | TRBV6-2/TRBV6-3 | CASSYSANNEQFF | TGTGCCAGCAGTTACTCGGCCAACAATGAGCAGTTCTTC
many | TRBJ2-3 | TRBD2 | TRBV7-2 | CASSLVAGVGPDTQYF | TGTGCCAGCAGCTTAGTCGCGGGAGTCGGGCCAGATACGCAGTATTTT